This TCR beta chain was captured in a study of cytomegalovirus exposure and HLA in healthy donors. Study-level background: The roughly 100 million unique TCR beta sequences, from about 190 million T cells, were found by an earlier analysis.

Findings of the study overall: Follow-up analysis later connected one missense variant in DCLRE1C with trimming of TCR beta V- and J-genes. Presence/absence analyses rested on an assumption that sequencing depth was roughly uniform across donors.

About this clone: What it binds is not known.

This CDR3 region has 12 residues. Germline CDR1 reads SEHNR; CDR2 reads FQNEAQ (reference sequence). Trimming stripped 4 bases from V and 7 bases from J, with 8 bases between. The primer mix had 60 Vbeta and 13 Jbeta primers. In the study's own analysis: Roughly 11 million of the about 80 million unique TCR beta chains counted in a later analysis were shared. The repertoire was sequenced with immunoSEQ multiplex PCR; TCRdb's copy has only in-frame clones and lacks some. V, J and clone size are those of that table, while D and trimming were read from the DNA. The table shows about 120,000 clones, with roughly 80% occurring only once.

The chain recombines TRBV7-9 with TRBJ2-1, with a possible D match to TRBD1 (6 bases). What was sequenced was PBMCs. The TCR originated in a female donor in good health and CMV-seropositive. CDR3 sequence: CASSYTGNEQFF. CDR3 DNA sequence: TGTGCCAGCAGCTACACAGGGAATGAGCAGTTCTTC.